This T cell receptor (beta chain) was recovered during a study of T cell repertoires in aging, cancer and after chemotherapy. The template was genomic DNA from peripheral blood, not RNA. The V end lost 1 base, the J end lost 3 bases, and 10 bases lay between the germline ends. This CDR3 contains 14 residues. Germline V gene data show CDR1 as LNHNV and CDR2 as YYDKDF (reference sequence). Multiplex touch-down PCR with TRB-A/B primers amplified rearranged V-D-J TRB sequences. Each CDR3 protein gets one entry after TCRdb re-called the multiplex PCR reads with MiXCR. This sample carries 20,000 or so distinct CDR3 sequences, less than 45% of them seen once, and the ten largest clones take approximately 17%. This clonotype turned up a few times.

The chain uses TRBV15 and TRBJ2-7; D may be TRBD1 (7 bases). The sequence was obtained from a human donor with a solid tumor. Specimen: blood. The CDR3 loop is CATSRGGDSYEQYF. The CDR3 region has the DNA TGTGCCACCAGCAGAGGGGGGGACAGCTACGAGCAGTACTTC.